What follows are 5 T cell receptor beta chains derived from one specimen sequenced in a study of identical twins. A single record per CDR3 protein comes from TCRdb applying MiXCR to the 5' RACE reads. The sample includes about 790,000 distinct CDR3 sequences, roughly 20% of them seen just once. This same sample was also taken into another study, of T cells expressing NK-cell markers.

Sequences were obtained from PBMCs. All receptors come from a woman aged 18-29 years in good health.

V usage is TRBV10-3 and J usage is TRBJ1-1; unclear D gene. V was pared by 5 bases and J by 9 bases, with 25 bases between. The germline V gene has CDR1 ENHRY and CDR2 SYGVKD. The CDR3 sequence is 16 residues long. The DNA of the CDR3 is TGTGCCATCAGTCCGACTGACCAGGACGGTCGGCTTCAAGCTTTCTTT. Protein product: CAISPTDQDGRLQAFF.

V is TRBV20-1 and J is TRBJ2-7, with 9 positions matching TRBD1. V trimming: 0 bases; J trimming: 1 base; junction bases outside the gene matches: 4. Germline values: CDR1 DFQATT, CDR2 SNEGSKA (reference sequence). The CDR3 covers 15 residues. CDR3 loop: CSARDLGTGSYEQYF. CDR3 in DNA: TGCAGTGCTAGAGATCTCGGGACAGGGTCCTACGAGCAGTACTTC.

This clonotype has only a few counts. This rearrangement joins TRBV7-2 to TRBJ2-1; D remains unclear. The germline V gene encodes CDR1 SGHTA and CDR2 FQGNSA. This CDR3 has 15 amino acids. The V end lost 5 bases, the J end lost 0 bases, and 11 bases lay between the germline ends. The CDR3, as DNA: TGTGCCAGCAGCGCCGAAAGCCCCTCCTACAATGAGCAGTTCTTC. This sequence encodes CASSAESPSYNEQFF.

This chain links TRBV5-1 with TRBJ2-7, with 8 bases identical to TRBD1. Germline lookup yields CDR1 SGHRS and CDR2 YFSETQ. The CDR3 covers 14 residues. Germline trimming cut 7 bases from V and 3 bases from J; bases unmatched to any gene: 9. The CDR3, as DNA: TGCGCCAGCGATGCAGGGACAGGACTCTACGAGCAGTACTTC. This codes for CASDAGTGLYEQYF. Supplemented by reference TRBV5-1 and TRBJ2-7, the full variable domain reads KAGVTQTPRYLIKTRGQQVTLSCSPISGHRSVSWYQQTPGQGLQFLFEYFSETQRNKGNFPGRFSGRQFSNSRSEMNVSTLELGDSALYLCASDAGTGLYEQYFGPGTRLTVT.

The chain combines TRBV20-1 with TRBJ1-2; D not certain. This CDR3 comprises 14 residues. V lost 6 bases and J 6 bases, leaving 20 bases between the germline ends. The V gene's germline CDR1 is DFQATT and CDR2 SNEGSKA (reference sequence). The CDR3 DNA sequence: TGCAGTGCCAGCGCCCCGGGAGCTATAAATGGCTACACCTTC. This codes for CSASAPGAINGYTF.